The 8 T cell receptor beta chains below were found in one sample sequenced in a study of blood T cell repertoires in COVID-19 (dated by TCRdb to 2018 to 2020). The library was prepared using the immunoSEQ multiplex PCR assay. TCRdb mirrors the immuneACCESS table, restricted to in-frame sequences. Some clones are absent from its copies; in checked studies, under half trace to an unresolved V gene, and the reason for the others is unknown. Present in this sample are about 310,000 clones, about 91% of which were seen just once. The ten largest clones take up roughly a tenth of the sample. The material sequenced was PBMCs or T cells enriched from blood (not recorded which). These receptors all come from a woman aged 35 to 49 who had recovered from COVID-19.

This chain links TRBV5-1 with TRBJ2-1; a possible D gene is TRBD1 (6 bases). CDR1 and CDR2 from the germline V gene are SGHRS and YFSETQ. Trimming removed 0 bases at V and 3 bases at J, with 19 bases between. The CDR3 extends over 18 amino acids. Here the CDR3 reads CASSLGGSSGQSYNEQFF. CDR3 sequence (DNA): TGCGCCAGCAGCTTGGGAGGGTCTTCTGGACAGAGCTACAATGAGCAGTTCTTC. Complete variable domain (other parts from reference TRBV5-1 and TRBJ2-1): KAGVTQTPRYLIKTRGQQVTLSCSPISGHRSVSWYQQTPGQGLQFLFEYFSETQRNKGNFPGRFSGRQFSNSRSEMNVSTLELGDSALYLCASSLGGSSGQSYNEQFFGPGTRLTVL.

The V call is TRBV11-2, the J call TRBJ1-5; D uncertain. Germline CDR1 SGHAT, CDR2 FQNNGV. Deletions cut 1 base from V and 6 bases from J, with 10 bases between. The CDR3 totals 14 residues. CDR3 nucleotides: TGTGCCAGCAGCTTAGGAGCAGGAGGTCAGCCCCAGCATTTT. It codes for CASSLGAGGQPQHF. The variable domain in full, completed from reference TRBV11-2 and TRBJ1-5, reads EAGVAQSPRYKIIEKRQSVAFWCNPISGHATLYWYQQILGQGPKLLIQFQNNGVVDDSQLPKDRFSAERLKGVDSTLKIQPAKLEDSAVYLCASSLGAGGQPQHFGDGTRLSIL.

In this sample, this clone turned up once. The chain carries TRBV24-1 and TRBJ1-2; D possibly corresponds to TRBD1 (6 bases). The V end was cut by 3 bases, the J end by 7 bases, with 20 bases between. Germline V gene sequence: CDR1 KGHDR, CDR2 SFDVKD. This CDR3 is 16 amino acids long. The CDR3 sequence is CATSDKSQGISSGYTF. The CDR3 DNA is TGTGCCACCAGTGATAAGTCACAGGGCATATCATCTGGCTACACCTTC.

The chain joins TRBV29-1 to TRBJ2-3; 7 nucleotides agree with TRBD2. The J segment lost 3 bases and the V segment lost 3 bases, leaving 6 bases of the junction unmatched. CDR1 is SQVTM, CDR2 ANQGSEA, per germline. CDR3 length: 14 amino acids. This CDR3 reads CSVEGRGGTDTQYF. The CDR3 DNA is TGCAGCGTTGAGGGGAGGGGCGGGACAGATACGCAGTATTTT.

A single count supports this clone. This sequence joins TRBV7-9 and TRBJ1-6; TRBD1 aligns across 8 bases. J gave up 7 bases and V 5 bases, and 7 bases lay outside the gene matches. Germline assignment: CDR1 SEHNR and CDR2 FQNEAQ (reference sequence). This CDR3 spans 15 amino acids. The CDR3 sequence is CASSPDRGGNSPLHF. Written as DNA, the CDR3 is TGTGCCAGCAGCCCTGACAGGGGTGGAAATTCACCCCTCCACTTT.

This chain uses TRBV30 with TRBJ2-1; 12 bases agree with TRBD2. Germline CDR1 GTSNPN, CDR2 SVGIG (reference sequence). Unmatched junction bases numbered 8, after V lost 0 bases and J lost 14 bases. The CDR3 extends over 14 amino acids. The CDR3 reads CAWSVSLAGGIKFF. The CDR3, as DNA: TGTGCCTGGAGTGTATCGCTAGCGGGGGGGATTAAGTTCTTC.

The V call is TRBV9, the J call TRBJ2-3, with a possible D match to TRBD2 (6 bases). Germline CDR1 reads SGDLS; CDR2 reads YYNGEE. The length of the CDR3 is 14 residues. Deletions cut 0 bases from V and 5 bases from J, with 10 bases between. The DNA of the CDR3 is TGTGCCAGCAGCGTAGGAGGCGGGAAAGATACGCAGTATTTT. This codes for CASSVGGGKDTQYF.

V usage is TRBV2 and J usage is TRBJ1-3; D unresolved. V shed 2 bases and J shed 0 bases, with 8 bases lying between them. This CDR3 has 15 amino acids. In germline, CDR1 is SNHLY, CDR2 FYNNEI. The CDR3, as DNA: TGTGCCAGCAGTGAATTCTCAGTCTCTGGAAACACCATATATTTT. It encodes CASSEFSVSGNTIYF.